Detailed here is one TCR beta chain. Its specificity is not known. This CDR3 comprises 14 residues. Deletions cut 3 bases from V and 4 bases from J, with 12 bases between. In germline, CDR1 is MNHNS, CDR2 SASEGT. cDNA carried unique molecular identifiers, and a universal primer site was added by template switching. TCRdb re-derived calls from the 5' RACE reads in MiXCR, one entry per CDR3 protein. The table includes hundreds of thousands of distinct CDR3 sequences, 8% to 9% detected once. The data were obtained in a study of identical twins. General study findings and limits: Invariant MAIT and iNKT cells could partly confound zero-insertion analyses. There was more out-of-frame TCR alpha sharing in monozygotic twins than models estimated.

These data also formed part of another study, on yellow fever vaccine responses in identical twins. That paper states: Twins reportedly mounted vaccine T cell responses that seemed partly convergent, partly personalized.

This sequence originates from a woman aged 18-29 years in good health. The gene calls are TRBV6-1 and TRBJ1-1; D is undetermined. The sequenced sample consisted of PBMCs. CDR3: CASSEYLWATEAFF. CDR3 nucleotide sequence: TGTGCCAGCAGTGAGTACCTATGGGCCACTGAAGCTTTCTTT.